The next 28 T cell receptor beta chains were all read from a single sample in a study of T-cell memory formation after mild COVID-19. TCRdb analysed the 5' RACE reads with MiXCR anew, one entry per CDR3 protein. The sample records 450,000 or so distinct CDR3 sequences, around 27% being singletons. Source material: PBMCs or a T cell subset sorted from them (not recorded which). The receptors originated from an adult woman who had mild COVID-19 (a few samples of this study predate the infection). Cell type and time point are not known.

The chain uses TRBV7-3 and TRBJ2-7; 9 nucleotides line up with TRBD1. The CDR3 extends over 14 amino acids. Germline V gene data show CDR1 as SGHTA and CDR2 as FQGTGA. Germline trimming cut 5 bases from V and 0 bases from J; bases unmatched to any gene: 2. CDR3 DNA sequence: TGTGCCAGCAGCAGGACAGGGGCCTCCTACGAGCAGTACTTC. This sequence encodes CASSRTGASYEQYF.

V and J are TRBV30 and TRBJ1-5; 10 bases map to TRBD1. The ends lost 5 bases at V and 4 bases at J; junction bases unmatched: 2. The germline V gene encodes CDR1 GTSNPN and CDR2 SVGIG (reference sequence). This CDR3 spans 13 amino acids. CDR3 residues: CAWDRGQNQPQHF. The CDR3 DNA reads as TGTGCCTGGGACAGGGGGCAAAATCAGCCCCAGCATTTT.

The chain joins TRBV6-5 to TRBJ1-1; the D gene is possibly TRBD1 (6 bases). The V and J ends lost 4 bases and 6 bases respectively, with 12 bases between them. The CDR3 has 13 amino acids. Germline V lookup: CDR1 MNHEY, CDR2 SVGAGI. This chain's CDR3 is CASSSGTPPEAFF. CDR3 nucleotides: TGTGCCAGCAGTTCCGGGACACCGCCTGAAGCTTTCTTT.

CDR3 DNA: TGTGCCAGCAGGCCCGGACAGAACAATCAGCCCCAGCATTTT. Amino acids: CASRPGQNNQPQHF. The V and J genes are TRBV12-3 or TRBV12-4 and TRBJ1-5, with a weak D call TRBD1 (6 bases). V was trimmed by 6 bases and J by 3 bases, leaving 12 bases between them. This CDR3 comprises 14 residues.

This clonotype was recorded a few times. The chain uses TRBV7-9 and TRBJ1-5; the D is unclear. Trimming stripped 1 base from V and 5 bases from J, with 3 bases between. The CDR3 covers 12 residues. Germline loops: CDR1 SEHNR, CDR2 FQNEAQ (reference sequence). The CDR3 coding sequence is TGTGCCAGCAGCTTAGACTATCAGCCCCAGCATTTT. Translating gives CASSLDYQPQHF.

There are a few counts of this clonotype. This chain links TRBV7-9 with TRBJ1-2, with D possibly matching TRBD1 (6 bases). The CDR3 contains 15 residues. The V gene lost 5 bases and the J gene lost 8 bases, with 21 bases spanning the gap. Per the germline V gene, CDR1 is SEHNR and CDR2 is FQNEAQ (reference sequence). CDR3 residues: CASSAGGGGTRGYTF. For the CDR3, the DNA is TGTGCCAGCAGCGCCGGCGGGGGCGGTACTCGGGGCTACACCTTC.

The V gene is TRBV7-6, the J gene TRBJ2-1, with a possible D match to TRBD2 (6 bases). Looked up from germline, CDR1 is SGHVS and CDR2 is FNYEAQ. V gave up 1 base and J gave up 6 bases, with 16 bases separating them. The CDR3 is made up of 16 amino acids. CDR3 loop: CASSLGLWRVPNEQFF. The CDR3 nucleotides are TGTGCCAGCAGCTTAGGCCTATGGAGGGTCCCCAATGAGCAGTTCTTC.

The rearrangement joins TRBV7-9 to TRBJ2-2; D unresolved. From germline, CDR1 is SEHNR and CDR2 FQNEAQ (reference sequence). Trimming took off 3 bases at V and 7 bases at J, with 6 bases between the two ends. The CDR3 length is 12 residues. CDR3 bases: TGTGCCAGCAGCTTTCCTCTCGGGGAGCTGTTTTTT. Protein product: CASSFPLGELFF.

V and J are TRBV29-1 and TRBJ2-7; the match to TRBD1 covers 9 bases. With V trimmed by 5 bases and J by 2 bases, 7 bases remained unmatched. This CDR3 is built from 14 residues. The germline gives CDR1 SQVTM, CDR2 ANQGSEA. The chain's CDR3 is CSVWGQGSTYEQYF. Here the CDR3 DNA reads TGCAGCGTTTGGGGACAGGGCAGTACCTACGAGCAGTACTTC.

The gene calls are TRBV5-1 and TRBJ2-2; D ambiguous. CDR3 length: 14 residues. Germline CDR1 is SGHRS and CDR2 is YFSETQ. V gave up 0 bases and J gave up 3 bases, with 6 bases separating them. The chain's CDR3 is CASSLVIDTGELFF. The CDR3 DNA is TGCGCCAGCAGCTTGGTGATAGACACCGGGGAGCTGTTTTTT.

The table lists this clonotype with many counts. The chain couples TRBV4-2 to TRBJ2-3; perhaps D is TRBD1 or TRBD2 (5 bases each). V lost 0 bases and J 9 bases, leaving 16 bases between the germline ends. The CDR3 totals 15 residues. Per germline, CDR1 LGHNA and CDR2 YNFKEQ. In nucleotides, the CDR3 is TGTGCCAGCAGCCAAGATCTGGGGGACGCATTAACGCAGTATTTT. Translating it yields CASSQDLGDALTQYF.

This clonotype was detected only a few times. The chain carries TRBV7-2 and TRBJ2-7; D perhaps matches TRBD2 (7 bases). The ends were cut back, 5 bases at V and 5 bases at J, with 16 bases in the middle. The germline V gene has CDR1 SGHTA and CDR2 FQGNSA. The CDR3 runs to 14 residues. CDR3 sequence reads: CASSLYGGRNEQYF. For the CDR3, the DNA is TGTGCCAGCAGCCTATACGGGGGGCGGAACGAGCAGTACTTC.

This clonotype has just a few counts. CDR3 in DNA: TGTGCCAGCAGCCCGGTTGGTACCCTCTACAATGAGCAGTTCTTC. Protein product: CASSPVGTLYNEQFF. The chain links TRBV12-3 or TRBV12-4 to TRBJ2-1; D gene uncertain. The V end was cut by 6 bases, the J end by 3 bases, with 15 bases between. The CDR3 runs to 15 residues.

The chain employs TRBV27 and TRBJ2-7; weak D call: TRBD2 (6 bases). V dropped 2 bases and J dropped 6 bases, with 26 bases sitting between them. The CDR3 spans 18 residues. Germline values: CDR1 MNHEY, CDR2 SMNVEV (reference sequence). The CDR3 is CASSLVFVGEDGGFEQYF. For the CDR3, the DNA is TGTGCCAGCAGTTTAGTTTTTGTTGGGGAAGATGGGGGGTTCGAGCAGTACTTC.

This chain joins TRBV12-3 or TRBV12-4 and TRBJ2-7, with no clear D. The CDR3 loop spans 19 amino acids. Trimming pared 4 bases from V and 0 bases from J, leaving 25 bases between. The CDR3 bases are TGTGCCAGCAGTTCCCAAGTGCTGTCATCAGGAGCTAGCTCCTACGAGCAGTACTTC. This gives the protein CASSSQVLSSGASSYEQYF.

The chain uses TRBV7-2 and TRBJ1-2; possible D gene TRBD1, 5 bases. Germline V gene sequence: CDR1 SGHTA, CDR2 FQGNSA. The V end lost 5 bases, the J end lost 4 bases, and 17 bases lay between the germline ends. CDR3 size: 15 residues. The CDR3 coding sequence is TGTGCCAGCAGCATCGCGTCCGGGACGGCCTATGGCTACACCTTC. This translates into CASSIASGTAYGYTF.

This clonotype was counted only a few times. CDR3 amino acids: CATSLRGGHNEQFF. The CDR3 DNA follows: TGTGCCACGTCGCTACGGGGGGGACACAATGAGCAGTTCTTC. The chain couples TRBV24-1 to TRBJ2-1; 8 nucleotides align to TRBD2. The germline V gene has CDR1 KGHDR and CDR2 SFDVKD. The CDR3 is made up of 14 amino acids. V gave up 10 bases and J gave up 5 bases; unmatched junction bases: 9.

This clonotype was counted only a few times. The gene calls are TRBV3-1 and TRBJ1-1, with TRBD1 identical over 10 bases. J was trimmed by 5 bases and V by 3 bases; bases with no gene match: 3. The CDR3 has 14 amino acids. Germline V gene data show CDR1 as LGHDT and CDR2 as YNNKEL (reference sequence). CDR3 nucleotides: TGTGCCAGCAGCCAGGGACAGGGGACGACTGAAGCTTTCTTT. Translation gives CASSQGQGTTEAFF.

The chain couples TRBV7-3 to TRBJ2-3; D possibly corresponds to TRBD2 (6 bases). V lost 5 bases to trimming and J lost 7 bases, with 16 bases between them. Germline CDR1 SGHTA, CDR2 FQGTGA. The CDR3 is made up of 14 amino acids. CDR3 loop: CASSPGTRSNTQYF. The CDR3 DNA sequence: TGTGCCAGCAGCCCCGGGACTCGTTCCAATACGCAGTATTTT.

This clonotype showed up just a few times. This rearrangement joins TRBV7-9 to TRBJ2-3, with 7 bases aligning to TRBD1. This CDR3 has 18 residues. J gave up 2 bases and V 5 bases, and 16 bases lay outside the gene matches. Germline assignment: CDR1 SEHNR and CDR2 FQNEAQ (reference sequence). The CDR3 reads CASSPMVTTGYSTDTQYF. In DNA form, the CDR3 reads TGTGCCAGCAGCCCCATGGTTACGACAGGGTATTCCACAGATACGCAGTATTTT.

V and J are TRBV9 and TRBJ2-5; possible D gene TRBD1, 5 bases. The CDR3 is 16 amino acids. The V end lost 0 bases, the J end lost 1 base, and 13 bases lay between the germline ends. The germline gives CDR1 SGDLS, CDR2 YYNGEE. In nucleotides, the CDR3 is TGTGCCAGCAGCGTAGAGGGGTTAGGGCTCCAAGAGACCCAGTACTTC. Its translation: CASSVEGLGLQETQYF.

The rearrangement joins TRBV24-1 to TRBJ2-5; 13 positions agree with TRBD2. Germline CDR1 reads KGHDR; CDR2 reads SFDVKD. The CDR3 runs to 15 residues. J lost 3 bases, V lost 4 bases, and 1 base had no gene match. DNA of the CDR3: TGTGCCACCAGTGAACTAGCGGGAGGGGAAGAGACCCAGTACTTC. Amino acid sequence: CATSELAGGEETQYF.

This chain joins TRBV6-2 or TRBV6-3 and TRBJ2-7; 12 bases fit TRBD2. The junction had 4 bases not matched to a gene; V was cut back by 4 bases and J by 3 bases. Germline CDR1 reads MNHEY; CDR2 reads SVGEGT. The CDR3 sequence is 15 residues long. This chain's CDR3 is CASSSWTSGVYEQYF. As DNA, the CDR3 is TGTGCCAGCAGTTCCTGGACTAGCGGGGTCTACGAGCAGTACTTC.

The V gene is TRBV23-1, the J gene TRBJ2-7; possibly TRBD1 for D (6 bases). TRBV23-1 carries the ORF label, with uncertain function. This CDR3 has 14 amino acids. CDR3 DNA: TGCGGCAACGACTGGGCAGGGGAGAACTACGAGCAGTACTTC. It codes for CGNDWAGENYEQYF.

This clonotype was detected a few times. The rearrangement joins TRBV9 to TRBJ2-2; D is undetermined. Trimming removed 4 bases from V and 1 base from J, with 17 bases in between. The CDR3 consists of 17 residues. Germline V lookup: CDR1 SGDLS, CDR2 YYNGEE. In nucleotides, the CDR3 is TGTGCCAGCAGCACCATCCCTAAGCGCCAGAACACCGGGGAGCTGTTTTTT. Its protein product is CASSTIPKRQNTGELFF.

V gene TRBV6-6 combines with J gene TRBJ2-7, with D tentatively TRBD2 (7 bases). Trimming removed 5 bases from V and 7 bases from J, with 18 bases in between. CDR1 is MNHNY, CDR2 SVGAGI, per germline (reference sequence). This CDR3 contains 14 residues. CDR3 in DNA: TGTGCCAGCAGTCCCTGGGGGGCGGGAGATGAGCAGTACTTC. Protein product: CASSPWGAGDEQYF.

The genes are TRBV7-8 and TRBJ1-1; tentative D call: TRBD1 (6 bases). The CDR3 spans 15 residues. V was shortened by 1 base and J by 3 bases, with 12 bases between the two germline ends. Germline V lookup: CDR1 SGHVS, CDR2 FQNEAQ. The CDR3 spells CASSLVSGVDTEAFF. CDR3 bases: TGTGCCAGCAGCTTAGTATCAGGGGTTGACACTGAAGCTTTCTTT.

This chain links TRBV29-1 with TRBJ1-4, with D possibly matching TRBD1 (6 bases). The CDR3 is 14 amino acids. Germline lookup yields CDR1 SQVTM and CDR2 ANQGSEA. With 6 bases removed from V and 7 bases from J, the gap between germline ends came to 18 bases. CDR3 sequence: CSVRGHSGGEKLFF. CDR3 sequence (DNA): TGCAGCGTCCGGGGACACTCGGGAGGTGAAAAACTGTTTTTT.